The clone carrying this T cell receptor beta chain has just one count. The antigen is undetermined. Possible read error: a much larger clone is one base away. The source material, RNA transcripts, was used to amplify TCR beta CDR3 regions. First-round RT-PCR targeting the TCR CDR3 was performed with the HTBI primer set. In TCRdb, the multiplex PCR reads were re-called with MiXCR into one record per CDR3 protein. The table has 500,000 or so distinct CDR3 sequences, over 15% seen once. Ophthalmopathy patients all had a Clinical Activity Score of at least 3, a NOSPECS grade of at least 4 and disease under 3 months old. CDR1 and CDR2 (germline): GTSNPN, SVGIG (reference sequence). The CDR3 totals 16 residues. The data were obtained in a study of T cells in Graves' hyperthyroidism and ophthalmopathy. Study observations and caveats: Stable hyperthyroidism was told apart from ophthalmopathy by a model built on 13 V-J features. Peripheral blood also featured most of the thyroid clonotypes expanded above 0.001. Ophthalmopathy, which appeared later, was predicted by the model a median about 6 months before onset.

The chain links TRBV30 to TRBJ2-1; 7 bases match TRBD2. The receptor comes from a woman between 18 and 30 years old with Graves' ophthalmopathy. Sequencing was carried out using blood. The CDR3: CAWSWDYQSSYNEQLF. CDR3 bases: TGTGCCTGGAGTTGGGACTACCAGAGCTCCTACAATGAGCAGCTCTTC.